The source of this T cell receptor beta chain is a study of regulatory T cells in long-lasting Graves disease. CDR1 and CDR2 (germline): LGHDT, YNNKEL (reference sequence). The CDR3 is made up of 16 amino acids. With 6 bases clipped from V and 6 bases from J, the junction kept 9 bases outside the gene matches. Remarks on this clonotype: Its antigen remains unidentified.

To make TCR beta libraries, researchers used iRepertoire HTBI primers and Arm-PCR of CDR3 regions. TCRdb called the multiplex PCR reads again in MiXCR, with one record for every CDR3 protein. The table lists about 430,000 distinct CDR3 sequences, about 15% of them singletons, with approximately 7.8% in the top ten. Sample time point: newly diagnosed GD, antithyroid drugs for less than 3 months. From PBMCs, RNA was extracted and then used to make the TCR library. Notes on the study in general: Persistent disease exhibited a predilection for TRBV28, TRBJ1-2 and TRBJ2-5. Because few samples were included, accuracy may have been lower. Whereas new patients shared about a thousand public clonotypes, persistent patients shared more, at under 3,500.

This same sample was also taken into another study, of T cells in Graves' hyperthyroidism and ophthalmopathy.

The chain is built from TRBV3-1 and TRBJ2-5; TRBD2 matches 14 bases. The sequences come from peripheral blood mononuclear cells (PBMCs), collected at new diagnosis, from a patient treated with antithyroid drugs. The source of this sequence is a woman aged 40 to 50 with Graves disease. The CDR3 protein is CASSPTGTSGRQTQYF. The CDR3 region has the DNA TGTGCCAGCAGTCCCACCGGGACTAGCGGGAGACAGACCCAGTACTTC.